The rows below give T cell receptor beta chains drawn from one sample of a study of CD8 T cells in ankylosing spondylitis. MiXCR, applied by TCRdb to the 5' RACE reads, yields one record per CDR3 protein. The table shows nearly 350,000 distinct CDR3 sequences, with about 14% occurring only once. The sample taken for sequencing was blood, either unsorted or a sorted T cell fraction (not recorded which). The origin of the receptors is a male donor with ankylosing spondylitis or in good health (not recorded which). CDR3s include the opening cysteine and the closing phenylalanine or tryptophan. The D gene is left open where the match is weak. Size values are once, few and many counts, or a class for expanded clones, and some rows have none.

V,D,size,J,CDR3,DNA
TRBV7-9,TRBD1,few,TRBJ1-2,CASSRTGGENYGYTF,TGTGCCAGCAGCCGCACAGGGGGCGAGAACTATGGCTACACCTTC
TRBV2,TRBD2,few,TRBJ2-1,CASSMLGLAGGRGQFF,TGTGCCAGCAGTATGCTGGGACTAGCGGGGGGGCGGGGGCAGTTCTTC
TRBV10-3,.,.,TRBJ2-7,CAIRDNYEQYF,TGTGCCATCAGGGACAATTACGAGCAGTACTTC
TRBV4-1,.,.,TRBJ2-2,CASSQRGQVNTGELFF,TGCGCCAGCAGCCAAAGGGGACAAGTGAACACCGGGGAGCTGTTTTTT
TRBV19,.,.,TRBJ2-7,CASSPGPRSYEQYF,TGTGCCAGTAGTCCCGGACCACGCTCCTACGAGCAGTACTTC
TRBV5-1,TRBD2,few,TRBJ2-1,CASSSGLAGTHNEQFF,TGCGCCAGCAGCTCGGGACTAGCGGGGACCCACAATGAGCAGTTCTTC
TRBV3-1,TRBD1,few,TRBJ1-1,CASSQGVGQGYKAFF,TGTGCCAGCAGCCAAGGTGTGGGACAGGGGTACAAAGCTTTCTTT
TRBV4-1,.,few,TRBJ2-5,CASSPRGGTETQYF,TGCGCCAGCAGCCCCCGTGGGGGGACGGAGACCCAGTACTTC
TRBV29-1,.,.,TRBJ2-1,CSVEGDAGNNEQFF,TGCAGCGTTGAGGGGGACGCCGGGAACAATGAGCAGTTCTTC
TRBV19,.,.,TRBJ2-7,CASSPGWGPYEQYF,TGTGCCAGTAGTCCCGGTTGGGGGCCCTACGAGCAGTACTTC
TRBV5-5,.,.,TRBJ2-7,CASSLEGHPSYEQYF,TGTGCCAGCAGCTTGGAGGGACACCCGTCCTACGAGCAGTACTTC
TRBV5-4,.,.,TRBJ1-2,CASSVPRGDAYGYTF,TGTGCCAGCAGCGTCCCCCGTGGGGACGCCTATGGCTACACCTTC
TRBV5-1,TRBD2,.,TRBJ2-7,CASSPAGGKNTYEQYF,TGCGCCAGCAGCCCGGCGGGAGGCAAAAATACCTACGAGCAGTACTTC
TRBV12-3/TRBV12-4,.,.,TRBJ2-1,CASSFHSGGEQFF,TGTGCCAGCAGTTTCCATAGTGGCGGGGAGCAGTTCTTC
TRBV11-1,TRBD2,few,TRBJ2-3,CASSLGTSGTPPGTDTQYF,TGTGCCAGCAGCTTGGGGACTAGCGGGACCCCCCCGGGCACAGATACGCAGTATTTT
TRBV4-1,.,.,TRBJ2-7,CASSPSQGQGSYEQYF,TGCGCCAGCAGCCCCAGCCAGGGGCAGGGCTCCTACGAGCAGTACTTC
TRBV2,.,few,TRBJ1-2,CASSTSGTSGYTF,TGTGCCAGCAGTACCTCGGGGACGTCCGGCTACACCTTC
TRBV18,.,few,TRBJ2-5,CASSPLPTQETQYF,TGTGCCAGCTCACCCCTACCCACCCAAGAGACCCAGTACTTC
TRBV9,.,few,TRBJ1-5,CASSVDGFQPQHF,TGTGCCAGCAGCGTAGACGGGTTTCAGCCCCAGCATTTT
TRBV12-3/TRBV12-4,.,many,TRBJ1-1,CASSEAGGLNTEAFF,TGTGCCAGCAGTGAAGCAGGCGGATTGAACACTGAAGCTTTCTTT
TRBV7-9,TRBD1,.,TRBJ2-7,CASSHGTGAPYEQYF,TGTGCCAGCAGCCACGGGACAGGAGCGCCTTACGAGCAGTACTTC
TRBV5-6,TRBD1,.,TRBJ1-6,CASRQDRVDSPLHF,TGTGCCAGCAGGCAGGACAGGGTGGATTCACCCCTCCACTTT
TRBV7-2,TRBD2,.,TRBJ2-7,CASSPRTSGYEQYF,TGTGCCAGCAGCCCACGGACTAGCGGCTACGAGCAGTACTTC
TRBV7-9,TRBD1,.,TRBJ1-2,CASSLQGAPGYTF,TGTGCCAGCAGCTTACAGGGGGCGCCTGGCTACACCTTC
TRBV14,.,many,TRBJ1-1,CASSQDTGAFF,TGTGCCAGCAGCCAAGACACGGGAGCTTTCTTT
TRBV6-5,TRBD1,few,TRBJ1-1,CASSSRQGANEAFF,TGTGCCAGCAGTTCCAGACAGGGGGCGAATGAAGCTTTCTTT
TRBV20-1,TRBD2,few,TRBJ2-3,CSARAPTGGWTDTQYF,TGCAGTGCTAGAGCTCCAACGGGGGGATGGACAGATACGCAGTATTTT
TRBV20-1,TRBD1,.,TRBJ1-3,CSVQGVDGNTIYF,TGCAGTGTTCAGGGGGTAGATGGAAACACCATATATTTT
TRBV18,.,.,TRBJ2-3,CASSPRLETDTQYF,TGTGCCAGCTCACCCCGGCTTGAGACAGATACGCAGTATTTT
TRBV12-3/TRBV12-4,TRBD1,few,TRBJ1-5,CASSLGAGTGDQPQHF,TGTGCCAGCAGTTTAGGGGCCGGGACAGGGGATCAGCCCCAGCATTTT
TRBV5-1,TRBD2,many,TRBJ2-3,CASSLGTSADTQYF,TGTGCCAGCAGCTTAGGGACTAGCGCAGATACGCAGTATTTT
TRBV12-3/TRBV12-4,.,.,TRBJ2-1,CASSRTPAAEQFF,TGTGCCAGCAGTCGGACTCCCGCCGCGGAGCAGTTCTTC
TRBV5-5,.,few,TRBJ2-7,CASSFRQAYEQYF,TGTGCCAGCAGCTTCCGACAGGCCTACGAGCAGTACTTC
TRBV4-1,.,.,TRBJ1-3,CASSQVHQPSSGNTIYF,TGCGCCAGCAGCCAAGTTCACCAGCCTTCCTCTGGAAACACCATATATTTT
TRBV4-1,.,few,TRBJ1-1,CASSQERGFEAFF,TGCGCCAGCAGCCAAGAGCGAGGGTTTGAAGCTTTCTTT
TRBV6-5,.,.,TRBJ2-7,CASSLSDPYEQYF,TGTGCCAGCAGTCTCTCGGACCCCTACGAGCAGTACTTC
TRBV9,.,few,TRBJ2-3,CASSVLAGWMDTQYF,TGTGCCAGCAGCGTCTTGGCGGGGTGGATGGATACGCAGTATTTT
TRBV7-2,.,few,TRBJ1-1,CASSLVGPGTGTEAFF,TGTGCCAGCAGCTTAGTCGGCCCTGGTACGGGCACTGAAGCTTTCTTT
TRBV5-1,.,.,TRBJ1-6,CASSLSDGGKSPLHF,TGCGCCAGCAGCTTGTCGGACGGAGGAAAATCACCCCTCCACTTT
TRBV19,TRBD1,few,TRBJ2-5,CASGDRGVLIQYF,TGTGCCAGTGGTGACAGGGGAGTCTTAATCCAGTACTTC
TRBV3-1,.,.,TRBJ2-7,CASSQEIGRGGEQYF,TGTGCCAGCAGCCAAGAAATAGGCAGGGGTGGCGAGCAGTACTTC
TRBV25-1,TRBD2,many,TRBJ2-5,CASSGGSSGRETQYF,TGTGCCAGCAGTGGGGGGTCTAGCGGGAGAGAGACCCAGTACTTC
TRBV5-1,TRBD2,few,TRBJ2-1,CASTPLGGGSGEQFF,TGCGCCAGCACCCCCCTGGGGGGGGGTTCGGGGGAGCAGTTCTTC
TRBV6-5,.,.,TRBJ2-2,CASSHSGVGVAGELFF,TGTGCCAGCAGCCACTCCGGAGTGGGAGTTGCCGGGGAGCTGTTTTTT
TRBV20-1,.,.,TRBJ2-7,CSARDQVGEQYF,TGCAGTGCTAGAGATCAGGTGGGCGAGCAGTACTTC
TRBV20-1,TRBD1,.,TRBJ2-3,CSAGPGGSSTDTQYF,TGCAGTGCAGGTCCAGGGGGCTCCAGCACAGATACGCAGTATTTT
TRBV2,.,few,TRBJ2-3,CASSEGGLTTDTQYF,TGTGCCAGCAGTGAAGGGGGCCTCACCACAGATACGCAGTATTTT
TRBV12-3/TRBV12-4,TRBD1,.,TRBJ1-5,CASRRQGDNQPQHF,TGTGCCAGCAGGCGACAGGGAGACAATCAGCCCCAGCATTTT
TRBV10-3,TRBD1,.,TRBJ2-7,CAISDGQGIYEQYF,TGTGCCATCAGTGACGGACAGGGGATTTACGAGCAGTACTTC
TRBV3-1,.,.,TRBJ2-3,CASSQGGSIDTQYF,TGTGCCAGCAGCCAAGGGGGTAGTATCGATACGCAGTATTTT
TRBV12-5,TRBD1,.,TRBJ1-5,CASGFGTGNQPQHF,TGTGCTAGTGGTTTCGGGACAGGGAATCAGCCCCAGCATTTT
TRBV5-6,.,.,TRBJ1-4,CASTSGGTLGEKLFF,TGTGCCAGCACCTCTGGGGGGACCTTGGGGGAAAAACTGTTTTTT
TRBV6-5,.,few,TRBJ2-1,CASSTVTEQFF,TGTGCCAGCAGTACCGTAACTGAGCAGTTCTTC